This TCR beta chain was found in a study of cytomegalovirus exposure and HLA in healthy donors. 13 Jbeta primers and 60 Vbeta primers were used for the PCR. Clones were sequenced by immunoSEQ multiplex PCR, and TCRdb holds only the in-frame ones, with some missing. Of about 230,000 clones listed, around 89% are singletons. The germline CDR1 and CDR2 sequences are SNHLY and FYNNEI. The CDR3 extends over 14 amino acids. V was cut by 4 bases and J by 0 bases, with 10 bases left in between. As to this clone: The antigen remains unidentified.

Study conclusions and caveats: With high specificity and sensitivity, the classifier reportedly diagnosed cytomegalovirus status. Within an earlier analysis, most TCR beta V segments proved productive either about 87% or about 30% of the time. The study carried out a later analysis of TCR beta sequences. It associated 15,000 to 20,000 of them with specific HLA alleles at a false discovery rate of 0.05. In vitro data verified a few CMV-associated chains as specific for CMV antigens.

The clonotype was recovered from a woman between 18 and 29 years old in good health and CMV-seronegative. Sequences were obtained from PBMCs. V gene TRBV2 combines with J gene TRBJ2-7; tentatively, D is TRBD2 (6 bases). CDR3 residues: CASSVGRDSYEQYF. CDR3 DNA: TGTGCCAGCAGTGTTGGGCGGGACTCCTACGAGCAGTACTTC. Drawing the rest from reference TRBV2 and TRBJ2-7, the complete variable domain is EPEVTQTPSHQVTQMGQEVILRCVPISNHLYFYWYRQILGQKVEFLVSFYNNEISEKSEIFDDQFSVERPDGSNFTLKIRSTKLEDSAMYFCASSVGRDSYEQYFGPGTRLTVT.